The 17 T cell receptor beta chains below were found in one sample sequenced in a study of post-analysis software for immune sequencing data. The antigens for these receptors are not known. Included in the TCR beta cDNA libraries were unique molecular identifiers. TCRdb itself ran the PCR reads through MiXCR, one entry per CDR3 protein. The sample has around 440,000 distinct CDR3 sequences; nearly 45% are singletons. The study's findings and limits: Four or five TRBV segments, including TRBV5-6, TRBV5-1 and TRBV20-1, were more frequent in patients than controls.

The source material was blood. These receptor sequences come from a girl aged 10-17 years with multiple sclerosis.

The chain has TRBV9 and TRBJ2-1; 10 bases match TRBD2. The CDR3 consists of 14 residues. The trim removed 7 bases at V and 9 bases at J, leaving 10 bases unmatched. The V gene's germline CDR1 is SGDLS and CDR2 YYNGEE. CDR3 nucleotides: TGTGCCAGCGGCCCCCCGGGACTAGCGAGTGAGCAGTTCTTC. Amino acids: CASGPPGLASEQFF.

This clonotype has just a few counts. J is TRBJ2-7 and V is TRBV7-9, with D tentatively TRBD2 (5 bases). Deletions cut 1 base from V and 5 bases from J, with 24 bases between. In germline, CDR1 is SEHNR, CDR2 FQNEAQ (reference sequence). The CDR3 has 18 amino acids. CDR3 sequence: CASSLGLGSLDYLDEQYF. Here the CDR3 DNA reads TGTGCCAGCAGCTTAGGACTCGGCAGCCTAGACTACTTGGACGAGCAGTACTTC.

This clonotype was picked up many times. The gene calls are TRBV4-1 and TRBJ2-7; perhaps TRBD1 as D (7 bases). This CDR3 spans 15 amino acids. Trimming cost V 0 bases and J 4 bases, with 13 bases left between them. Germline V gene sequence: CDR1 MGHRA, CDR2 YSYEKL. CDR3 sequence reads: CASSQDGGGRYEQYF. Written as DNA, the CDR3 is TGCGCCAGCAGCCAAGATGGAGGGGGCAGATACGAGCAGTACTTC.

The chain recombines TRBV25-1 with TRBJ2-3, with D perhaps matching TRBD2 (6 bases). Trimming took 2 bases from V and 1 from J, leaving 10 bases between them. CDR3 length equals 15 residues. The germline CDR1 and CDR2 sequences are MGHDK and SYGVNS. The CDR3 region has the DNA TGTGCCAGCAGTGAACGGGGGACGGGCACAGATACGCAGTATTTT. Protein: CASSERGTGTDTQYF.

This chain joins TRBV6-5 and TRBJ2-1, with TRBD2 identical over 9 bases. V dropped 9 bases and J dropped 2; count of bases not matched to a gene: 2. The germline gives CDR1 MNHEY, CDR2 SVGAGI. The CDR3 totals 13 residues. The CDR3 region is CASASGTYNEQFF. CDR3 nucleotide sequence: TGTGCCAGTGCTAGCGGGACCTACAATGAGCAGTTCTTC.

The CDR3 DNA reads as TGTGCCAGCAAAGGGGCTGCGGCCCTGAGGAATGAGCAGTTCTTC. This encodes CASKGAAALRNEQFF. The chain links TRBV2 to TRBJ2-1; the D gene is possibly TRBD1 (5 bases). The V end lost 7 bases, the J end lost 7 bases, and 20 bases lay between the germline ends. There are 15 residues in the CDR3. Per germline, CDR1 SNHLY and CDR2 FYNNEI. Using reference TRBV2 and TRBJ2-1 for the parts outside the CDR3, the full variable domain is EPEVTQTPSHQVTQMGQEVILRCVPISNHLYFYWYRQILGQKVEFLVSFYNNEISEKSEIFDDQFSVERPDGSNFTLKIRSTKLEDSAMYFCASKGAAALRNEQFFGPGTRLTVL.

The rearrangement joins TRBV6-5 to TRBJ1-5; 7 nucleotides match TRBD1. V lost 5 bases to trimming and J lost 3 bases; unmatched junction nucleotides: 10. The CDR3 length is 16 residues. The germline CDR1 and CDR2 sequences are MNHEY and SVGAGI. The chain's CDR3 is CASSPIGGQLNQPQHF. Written as DNA, the CDR3 is TGTGCCAGCAGTCCAATCGGGGGACAGCTCAATCAGCCCCAGCATTTT.

This clonotype was picked up a small number of times. The chain combines TRBV7-2 with TRBJ1-5; D gene unclear. The V end was cut by 4 bases, the J end by 3 bases, with 7 bases between. This CDR3 region has 13 residues. Germline assignment: CDR1 SGHTA and CDR2 FQGNSA. The CDR3 DNA sequence: TGTGCCAGCAGCTGGGTAGACAATCAGCCCCAGCATTTT. This encodes CASSWVDNQPQHF.

This clonotype was detected only a few times. V gene TRBV3-1 combines with J gene TRBJ2-1; D uncertain. Germline lookup yields CDR1 LGHDT and CDR2 YNNKEL (reference sequence). V was shortened by 4 bases and J by 0 bases, with 13 bases between the two germline ends. The CDR3 extends over 16 amino acids. CDR3: CASSPGGRSSYNEQFF. In nucleotides, the CDR3 is TGTGCCAGCAGCCCAGGCGGCAGGAGCTCCTACAATGAGCAGTTCTTC.

On this clonotype itself: Compared with germline, one end of the junction differs, possibly owing to a read error. V is TRBV4-2 and J is TRBJ1-4; perhaps TRBD1 as D (5 bases). Germline V gene lookup returns CDR1 LGHNA and CDR2 YNFKEQ. The CDR3 has 21 amino acids. As DNA, the CDR3 is TGTGCCTGCAGCCAAGATCCCGGGACCTGGCGGGATGATGCAACTAATGAAAAACTGTTTTTT. Translating gives CACSQDPGTWRDDATNEKLFF.

Remarks on this clonotype: One junction end does not reproduce the germline sequence, and a read error may be involved. The V call is TRBV6-6, the J call TRBJ2-1, with a tentative D call TRBD2 (6 bases). This CDR3 has 15 residues. Looked up from germline, CDR1 is MNHNY and CDR2 is SVGAGI (reference sequence). The CDR3: CASSYVASDHNERFF. The CDR3 DNA is TGTGCCAGCAGTTACGTGGCTAGCGACCACAATGAGCGGTTCTTC.

The V gene is TRBV29-1, the J gene TRBJ1-2; D is ambiguous. CDR3 size: 12 residues. Germline V lookup: CDR1 SQVTM, CDR2 ANQGSEA. Trimming took off 6 bases at V and 7 bases at J, with 15 bases between the two ends. CDR3 loop: CSVKGRESGYTF. CDR3 in DNA: TGCAGCGTCAAGGGAAGAGAGAGTGGCTACACCTTC. The variable domain in full, completed from reference TRBV29-1 and TRBJ1-2, reads SAVISQKPSRDICQRGTSLTIQCQVDSQVTMMFWYRQQPGQSLTLIATANQGSEATYESGFVIDKFPISRPNLTFSTLTVSNMSPEDSSIYLCSVKGRESGYTFGSGTRLTVV.

This clonotype came up a few times. The rearrangement joins TRBV5-1 to TRBJ2-3, with D possibly being TRBD1 (5 bases). V was cut by 4 bases and J by 1 base, with 16 bases left in between. The CDR3 contains 16 residues. CDR1 and CDR2 from the germline V gene are SGHRS and YFSETQ. Here the CDR3 DNA reads TGCGCCAGCAGCCCGACAGTCTCACCTGGCACAGATACGCAGTATTTT. This encodes CASSPTVSPGTDTQYF.

This clonotype was counted a few times. The chain uses TRBV12-3 or TRBV12-4 and TRBJ2-1, with 8 bases that match TRBD2. The CDR3 has 15 residues. V lost 2 bases, J lost 3 bases, and 3 bases stayed unmatched. The CDR3 coding sequence is TGTGCCAGCAGTTTAATCCGGGAGGGCTACAATGAGCAGTTCTTC. Protein: CASSLIREGYNEQFF.

The chain joins TRBV7-9 to TRBJ2-3; the D gene is possibly TRBD2 (6 bases). With 5 bases removed from V and 2 bases from J, the gap between germline ends came to 17 bases. Germline CDR1 is SEHNR and CDR2 is FQNEAQ (reference sequence). The length of the CDR3 is 16 residues. The CDR3, as DNA: TGTGCCAGCAGCCCCGAGGGACTCAATGACACAGATACGCAGTATTTT. Protein: CASSPEGLNDTDTQYF.

The rearrangement links TRBV27 to TRBJ1-4, with D possibly matching TRBD1 (6 bases). Trimming cost V 5 bases and J 0 bases, with 16 bases left between them. This CDR3 region has 17 residues. The germline V gene encodes CDR1 MNHEY and CDR2 SMNVEV (reference sequence). The CDR3 here is CASSPHRTATTNEKLFF. The CDR3 DNA reads TGTGCCAGCAGTCCCCACCGGACAGCCACAACTAATGAAAAACTGTTTTTT.

This clonotype was seen a few times. This chain connects TRBV7-2 to TRBJ2-7, with 8 bases matching TRBD1. The CDR3 extends over 15 amino acids. The ends lost 3 bases at V and 2 bases at J; junction bases unmatched: 6. Germline loops: CDR1 SGHTA, CDR2 FQGNSA. This CDR3 is CASSLDRVNPYEQYF. As DNA, the CDR3 is TGTGCCAGCAGCTTGGACAGGGTGAATCCCTACGAGCAGTACTTC.